This TCR beta chain was identified during a study of T-cell reconstitution after alpha-beta-depleted transplantation in children. Trimming at V came to 3 bases and at J to 4 bases, leaving 2 bases not matched to a gene. The CDR3 extends over 14 amino acids. In germline, CDR1 is SEHNR, CDR2 FQNEAQ (reference sequence). Molecular barcoding with unique molecular identifiers was used for the TCRbeta library. MiXCR, run by TCRdb on the PCR reads, gives a single entry per CDR3 protein. Altogether approximately 82,000 distinct CDR3 sequences are present, about 16% being singletons, with the ten largest covering around 19%.

This clonotype originated in a male patient between 2 and 15 years old who had a stem cell transplant for acute lymphoblastic leukemia, so the T cells may come from the graft donor. The chain is built from TRBV7-9 and TRBJ1-3; 8 positions match TRBD1. The sample here was PBMCs, mostly from graft donor cells, taken 180 days after TCRalphabeta/CD19-depleted stem cell transplant. CDR3: CASSLDREGNTIYF. The CDR3 nucleotides are TGTGCCAGCAGCTTGGACAGGGAAGGAAACACCATATATTTT.